The 23 T cell receptor beta chains listed next were all sequenced from one sample in a study of T cell responses to AZD1222 COVID-19 vaccine. The method was immunoSEQ multiplex PCR; TCRdb's version includes in-frame clones alone and lacks a portion of them. The sample holds approximately 170,000 clones; 85% to 95% are singletons and the top ten take 3% to 5%. The sequenced sample was peripheral blood, obtained on day 0 of AZD1222 vaccination. The receptors originated from an adult in good health.

The chain carries TRBV5-1 and TRBJ2-7; D perhaps matches TRBD2 (6 bases). This CDR3 has 14 residues. V lost 2 bases, J lost 3 bases, and 12 bases lay in between. Germline V gives CDR1 SGHRS, CDR2 YFSETQ. Written as DNA, the CDR3 is TGCGCCAGCAGCTTAGCCCCGGAGGGCTACGAGCAGTACTTC. Amino acids: CASSLAPEGYEQYF.

This chain links TRBV5-8 with TRBJ1-6; 10 bases align to TRBD1. Germline loops: CDR1 SGHTS, CDR2 YDEGEE. J was trimmed by 7 bases and V by 4 bases; bases with no gene match: 8. This CDR3 has 16 amino acids. DNA of the CDR3: TGTGCCAGCAGCAAGGGACAGGGGTTGAGCAATTCACCCCTCCACTTT. Protein: CASSKGQGLSNSPLHF.

The rearrangement uses TRBV30 and TRBJ2-1; unclear D gene. CDR3 size: 14 residues. Germline loops: CDR1 GTSNPN, CDR2 SVGIG (reference sequence). V dropped 0 bases and J dropped 2 bases, with 8 bases sitting between them. For the CDR3, the DNA is TGTGCCTGGAGTGTACGGAATACCTACAATGAGCAGTTCTTC. Amino acids: CAWSVRNTYNEQFF.

The gene calls are TRBV28 and TRBJ1-6, with 8 bases fitting TRBD1. V lost 3 bases and J lost 6; bases outside the gene matches: 4. CDR3 size: 15 residues. Germline CDR1 reads MDHEN; CDR2 reads SYDVKM. The CDR3, as DNA: TGTGCCAGCAGTTTTCAGGGGGCGCCTAATTCACCCCTCCACTTT. Translating it yields CASSFQGAPNSPLHF.

V is TRBV15 and J is TRBJ2-5, with 7 bases that match TRBD1. The CDR3 covers 15 residues. V dropped 0 bases and J dropped 7; count of bases not matched to a gene: 8. Germline CDR1 is LNHNV and CDR2 is YYDKDF (reference sequence). CDR3 amino acids: CATSRDGTVSATQYF. The CDR3 coding sequence is TGTGCCACCAGCAGAGATGGGACAGTAAGTGCGACCCAGTACTTC.

V gene TRBV4-1 combines with J gene TRBJ2-7; tentative D call: TRBD1 (6 bases). CDR1 MGHRA and CDR2 YSYEKL come from the germline V gene. CDR3 length: 15 amino acids. The V end lost 2 bases, the J end lost 4 bases, and 15 bases lay between the germline ends. The CDR3 reads CASSQFSTGRYEQYF. The CDR3 DNA reads as TGCGCCAGCAGCCAATTCTCGACAGGTCGGTACGAGCAGTACTTC.

The CDR3 nucleotides are TGTGCCAGCAGTGACCCGACAGGGGGCCGTCTTGGCAATCAGCCCCAGCATTTT. It is translated as CASSDPTGGRLGNQPQHF. This chain uses TRBV6-1 with TRBJ1-5, with TRBD1 matching over 10 bases. Germline lookup yields CDR1 MNHNS and CDR2 SASEGT. The CDR3 is made up of 18 amino acids. The J segment lost 2 bases and the V segment lost 3 bases, leaving 10 bases of the junction unmatched.

This clone was detected only a few times. The chain combines TRBV7-2 with TRBJ1-1; maybe TRBD1 (5 bases). Germline CDR1 reads SGHTA; CDR2 reads FQGNSA. Trimming took off 5 bases at V and 4 bases at J, with 11 bases between the two ends. The CDR3 totals 13 residues. This CDR3 reads CASSNGGVTEAFF. The DNA of the CDR3 is TGTGCCAGCAGCAATGGGGGGGTCACTGAAGCTTTCTTT.

This rearrangement joins TRBV7-9 to TRBJ2-7; 11 positions agree with TRBD2. Looked up from germline, CDR1 is SEHNR and CDR2 is FQNEAQ (reference sequence). The CDR3 length is 14 residues. V lost 1 base, J lost 4 bases, and 0 bases stayed unmatched. The CDR3 reads CASSLVAGGYEQYF. The CDR3 DNA sequence: TGTGCCAGCAGCTTAGTAGCGGGGGGGTACGAGCAGTACTTC.

This chain connects TRBV5-1 to TRBJ2-1; D perhaps matches TRBD2 (5 bases). The length of the CDR3 is 15 residues. With 5 bases removed from V and 4 bases from J, the gap between germline ends came to 16 bases. CDR1 and CDR2 (germline): SGHRS, YFSETQ. In nucleotides, the CDR3 is TGCGCCAGCAGGGTTCTCCGGGGAGAATACAATGAGCAGTTCTTC. Amino acid sequence: CASRVLRGEYNEQFF.

This sequence joins TRBV6-5 and TRBJ1-4; 8 nucleotides match TRBD1. Trimming cost V 4 bases and J 8 bases; bases outside gene matches: 9. There are 15 residues in the CDR3. Germline V CDR1 and CDR2: MNHEY, SVGAGI. The CDR3 loop is CASSSLVQGGEKLFF. The CDR3 nucleotides read TGTGCCAGCAGTTCATTAGTACAGGGGGGGGAAAAACTGTTTTTT.

This clone was picked up one time. V and J are TRBV27 and TRBJ2-6; tentatively, D is TRBD1 (5 bases). V was trimmed by 0 bases and J by 4 bases, leaving 16 bases between them. In germline, CDR1 is MNHEY, CDR2 SMNVEV (reference sequence). This CDR3 is built from 18 residues. CDR3 DNA: TGTGCCAGCAGTTTATCGATGGGCAGGGTGATCGGGGCCAACGTCCTGACTTTC. It translates to CASSLSMGRVIGANVLTF.

This clone was seen repeatedly, ten times or more. The chain recombines TRBV6-4 with TRBJ2-3; 8 bases fit TRBD2. From germline, CDR1 is MRHNA and CDR2 SNTAGT. The V segment lost 6 bases and the J segment 2 bases; nucleotides outside the gene matches: 4. This CDR3 region has 14 residues. In DNA form, the CDR3 reads TGTGCCAGCAGCGAAGCGGGGGCCACAGATACGCAGTATTTT. Translating gives CASSEAGATDTQYF.

The chain uses TRBV11-2 and TRBJ1-5; D remains ambiguous. The germline gives CDR1 SGHAT, CDR2 FQNNGV. The CDR3 runs to 14 residues. The V and J ends lost 5 bases and 0 bases respectively, with 8 bases between them. The CDR3 here is CASSNSYSNQPQHF. CDR3 DNA sequence: TGTGCCAGCAGCAACAGTTATAGCAATCAGCCCCAGCATTTT.

The chain has TRBV2 and TRBJ2-2; weak D call: TRBD1 (5 bases). Trimming cost V 4 bases and J 5 bases, with 11 bases left between them. CDR1 and CDR2 (germline): SNHLY, FYNNEI. The CDR3 totals 14 residues. The CDR3 DNA reads as TGTGCCAGCAGTGGGGGCGTCGGTACCGGGGAGCTGTTTTTT. Its protein is CASSGGVGTGELFF. Complete variable domain (other parts from reference TRBV2 and TRBJ2-2): EPEVTQTPSHQVTQMGQEVILRCVPISNHLYFYWYRQILGQKVEFLVSFYNNEISEKSEIFDDQFSVERPDGSNFTLKIRSTKLEDSAMYFCASSGGVGTGELFFGEGSRLTVL.

The rearrangement links TRBV28 to TRBJ2-7; no clear D. This CDR3 has 11 residues. Per the germline V gene, CDR1 is MDHEN and CDR2 is SYDVKM. The V gene lost 5 bases and the J gene lost 6 bases, with 8 bases spanning the gap. The chain's CDR3 is CASSLHGEQYF. The CDR3 DNA sequence: TGTGCCAGCAGTCTCCACGGCGAGCAGTACTTC.

The gene calls are TRBV6-5 and TRBJ1-5, with D unresolved. The CDR3 runs to 15 residues. Germline lookup yields CDR1 MNHEY and CDR2 SVGAGI. Between the trimmed V and J ends, which lost 7 bases and 0 bases, there was a span of 13 bases. This CDR3 reads CASMWEAYSNQPQHF. The CDR3 DNA follows: TGTGCCAGCATGTGGGAGGCCTATAGCAATCAGCCCCAGCATTTT.

The J gene is TRBJ2-7, the V gene TRBV5-4; 7 bases fit TRBD1. V lost 3 bases, J lost 10 bases, and 19 bases stayed unmatched. CDR3 length equals 16 residues. Germline V lookup: CDR1 SGHNT, CDR2 YYREEE (reference sequence). The DNA of the CDR3 is TGTGCCAGCAGCTCTCGACAGGGAAGAGCAGGTCCCCCACAGTACTTC. Amino acids: CASSSRQGRAGPPQYF.

This rearrangement joins TRBV7-9 to TRBJ1-1; D is perhaps TRBD1 (6 bases). The CDR3 length is 12 residues. CDR1 SEHNR and CDR2 FQNEAQ come from the germline V gene (reference sequence). V lost 6 bases to trimming and J lost 11 bases, with 16 bases between them. For the CDR3, the DNA is TGTGCCAGCAGTCCAGGGGAGGGCCGCGCTTTCTTT. This gives the protein CASSPGEGRAFF.

The chain recombines TRBV2 with TRBJ2-7; TRBD2 matches 8 bases. The germline V gene has CDR1 SNHLY and CDR2 FYNNEI. The V gene end was trimmed by 8 bases and the J gene end by 3 bases; junction bases not matched to a gene: 12. The CDR3 contains 15 residues. The CDR3 spells CASRKLAGVDYEQYF. CDR3 DNA sequence: TGTGCCAGCCGCAAGCTAGCGGGTGTAGACTACGAGCAGTACTTC. Full variable domain (missing parts from reference TRBV2 and TRBJ2-7): EPEVTQTPSHQVTQMGQEVILRCVPISNHLYFYWYRQILGQKVEFLVSFYNNEISEKSEIFDDQFSVERPDGSNFTLKIRSTKLEDSAMYFCASRKLAGVDYEQYFGPGTRLTVT.

V usage is TRBV7-9 and J usage is TRBJ1-5; the D is unclear. V was trimmed by 2 bases and J by 3 bases, leaving 17 bases between them. The germline V gene has CDR1 SEHNR and CDR2 FQNEAQ (reference sequence). This CDR3 spans 17 amino acids. The CDR3 DNA reads as TGTGCCAGCAGCTTACCGCCGTTTGAGGGAAACAATCAGCCCCAGCATTTT. This sequence encodes CASSLPPFEGNNQPQHF.

The rearrangement links TRBV19 to TRBJ2-5; D remains ambiguous. V was cut by 5 bases and J by 4 bases, with 14 bases left in between. Germline V gene data show CDR1 as LNHDA and CDR2 as SQIVND (reference sequence). The CDR3 loop spans 14 amino acids. The CDR3 protein is CASSAMRDGETQYF. Written as DNA, the CDR3 is TGTGCCAGTAGTGCCATGCGCGACGGAGAGACCCAGTACTTC.

V and J are TRBV6-5 and TRBJ1-5; D is perhaps TRBD1 (6 bases). V was clipped by 6 bases and J by 5 bases, with 14 bases between them. Germline V gene lookup returns CDR1 MNHEY and CDR2 SVGAGI. The CDR3 consists of 14 residues. The CDR3, as DNA: TGTGCCAGCAGAGGATCGACAGGCGATCAGCCCCAGCATTTT. Translating it yields CASRGSTGDQPQHF.